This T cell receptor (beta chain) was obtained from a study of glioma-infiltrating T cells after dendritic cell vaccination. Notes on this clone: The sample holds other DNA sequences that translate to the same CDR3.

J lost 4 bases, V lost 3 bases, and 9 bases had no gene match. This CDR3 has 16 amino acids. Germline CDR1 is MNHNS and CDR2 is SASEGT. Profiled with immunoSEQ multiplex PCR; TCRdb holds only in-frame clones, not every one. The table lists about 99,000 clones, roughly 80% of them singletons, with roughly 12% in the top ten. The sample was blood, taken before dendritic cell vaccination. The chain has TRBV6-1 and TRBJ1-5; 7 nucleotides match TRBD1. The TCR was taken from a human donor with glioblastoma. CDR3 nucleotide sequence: TGTGCCAGCAGTGAGGGGTGGACAGGCGGAAATCAGCCCCAGCATTTT. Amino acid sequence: CASSEGWTGGNQPQHF.